This T cell receptor beta chain stems from a study of early stage breast cancer tumors. The wider study: Of approximately 16 invasive breast tumors, about a dozen were hormone receptor-positive, HER2-negative.

The table came from immunoSEQ multiplex PCR; TCRdb's copy has only in-frame clones and leaves some out. The sample holds around 71,000 clones, more than 60% seen once. Study-level findings and limits: In about 90% of the 16 patients, blood comparison separated tumor from normal breast. Enriched TCRB sequences shared across patients were mostly commonly generated sequences.

Relative to its sample, this clone is medium-sized. Its antigen is not known. The sequencing sample was made of blood. This TCR came from a person aged 55 to 69 with breast cancer.

The CDR3 is CASRSGISTDTQYF. The DNA for the CDR3 is TGTGCCAGCAGGTCGGGGATCAGCACAGATACGCAGTATTTT. This sequence joins TRBV27 and TRBJ2-3; D possibly corresponds to TRBD2 (5 bases). The CDR3 runs 14 residues. Germline loops: CDR1 MNHEY, CDR2 SMNVEV (reference sequence). V was trimmed by 6 bases and J by 0 bases, leaving 10 bases between them.